The 26 T cell receptor beta chains presented below share a single source sample, sequenced in a study of early T cells in non-severe SARS-CoV-2 infection. TCRdb re-analysed the 5' RACE reads in MiXCR, keeping a single row per CDR3 protein. The sample holds about 27,000 distinct CDR3 sequences, 4.5% to 5.5% seen once. The sequenced material came from whole blood. The origin of the receptors is an adult who was a healthcare worker with PCR-confirmed SARS-CoV-2 infection or an uninfected control (not recorded which).

This clonotype came up a few times. This chain connects TRBV20-1 to TRBJ2-3, with 7 positions matching TRBD2. Per germline, CDR1 DFQATT and CDR2 SNEGSKA (reference sequence). The trim removed 4 bases at V and 2 bases at J, leaving 9 bases unmatched. The CDR3 is 15 amino acids. Here the CDR3 reads CSATSTAGITDTQYF. For the CDR3, the DNA is TGCAGTGCTACCTCCACAGCGGGGATCACAGATACGCAGTATTTT.

This clonotype showed up many times. The chain employs TRBV4-2 and TRBJ1-1; tentatively, D is TRBD1 (5 bases). Germline CDR1 reads LGHNA; CDR2 reads YNFKEQ. The CDR3 is 15 amino acids. V gave up 0 bases and J gave up 5 bases, with 13 bases separating them. The CDR3: CASSQDPWRGTEAFF. CDR3 DNA sequence: TGTGCCAGCAGCCAAGATCCGTGGCGGGGGACTGAAGCTTTCTTT.

The chain links TRBV29-1 to TRBJ2-4; D is possibly TRBD2 (5 bases). The CDR3 consists of 11 residues. Germline V gene sequence: CDR1 SQVTM, CDR2 ANQGSEA. With 3 bases removed from V and 9 bases from J, the gap between germline ends came to 9 bases. The CDR3 loop reads CSVEASGIQYF. Written as DNA, the CDR3 is TGCAGCGTTGAGGCAAGCGGCATTCAGTACTTC. The variable domain in full, completed from reference TRBV29-1 and TRBJ2-4, reads SAVISQKPSRDICQRGTSLTIQCQVDSQVTMMFWYRQQPGQSLTLIATANQGSEATYESGFVIDKFPISRPNLTFSTLTVSNMSPEDSSIYLCSVEASGIQYFGAGTRLSVL.

V and J are TRBV12-3 or TRBV12-4 and TRBJ2-3; 10 nucleotides align to TRBD2. The CDR3 length is 13 residues. Trimming removed 8 bases from V and 6 bases from J; junction bases left unmatched: 5. The CDR3 nucleotides read TGTGCCAGCCTAGCGGGGGTAGGGGATACGCAGTATTTT. This encodes CASLAGVGDTQYF.

The chain couples TRBV11-2 to TRBJ2-1; D is unclear. The ends were cut back, 5 bases at V and 4 bases at J, with 15 bases in the middle. CDR1 and CDR2 from the germline V gene are SGHAT and FQNNGV. The CDR3 runs to 15 residues. The CDR3 DNA is TGTGCCAGCAGCCGAACAGAGAACCGATACAATGAGCAGTTCTTC. Encoded protein: CASSRTENRYNEQFF.

This clonotype has just a few counts. This chain connects TRBV7-8 to TRBJ2-7; 8 positions match TRBD1. Germline V gives CDR1 SGHVS, CDR2 FQNEAQ. There are 15 residues in the CDR3. With 5 bases clipped from V and 6 bases from J, the junction kept 12 bases outside the gene matches. CDR3 in DNA: TGTGCCAGCAGCACCATCCAGGACAGGGTGGCCGAGCAGTACTTC. As protein: CASSTIQDRVAEQYF. Complete variable domain (other parts from reference TRBV7-8 and TRBJ2-7): GAGVSQSPRYKVAKRGQDVALRCDPISGHVSLFWYQQALGQGPEFLTYFQNEAQLDKSGLPSDRFFAERPEGSVSTLKIQRTQQEDSAVYLCASSTIQDRVAEQYFGPGTRLTVT.

This clonotype was recorded many times. V usage is TRBV30 and J usage is TRBJ2-7; the match to TRBD1 covers 10 bases. Germline lookup yields CDR1 GTSNPN and CDR2 SVGIG (reference sequence). J was trimmed by 3 bases and V by 1 base; bases with no gene match: 3. The CDR3 contains 14 residues. CDR3 residues: CAWSGDRGLYEQYF. CDR3 in DNA: TGTGCCTGGAGTGGGGACAGGGGCCTCTACGAGCAGTACTTC.

This clonotype was picked up many times. This chain links TRBV12-3 or TRBV12-4 with TRBJ2-1, with D hard to call. CDR3 length: 11 residues. V lost 5 bases to trimming and J lost 8 bases, with 7 bases between them. The DNA for the CDR3 is TGTGCCAGCAGTACGTGGGATGAGCAGTTCTTC. This codes for CASSTWDEQFF.

This clonotype showed up many times. This rearrangement joins TRBV11-2 to TRBJ1-2; D possibly corresponds to TRBD1 (6 bases). The CDR3 length is 14 residues. CDR1 SGHAT and CDR2 FQNNGV come from the germline V gene. V shed 1 base and J shed 6 bases, with 12 bases lying between them. The DNA of the CDR3 is TGTGCCAGCAGCTTAGGCCCGGGGGCGGATGGCTACACCTTC. Residues: CASSLGPGADGYTF.

This clonotype came up a few times. The chain joins TRBV19 to TRBJ2-2, with D possibly matching TRBD1 (5 bases). There are 13 residues in the CDR3. Germline V gene sequence: CDR1 LNHDA, CDR2 SQIVND (reference sequence). Trimming left V 3 bases short and J 4 bases short, with 6 bases between. The DNA for the CDR3 is TGTGCCAGTAGTATCAGGGTCACCGGGGAGCTGTTTTTT. This sequence encodes CASSIRVTGELFF. Complete variable domain (other parts from reference TRBV19 and TRBJ2-2): DGGITQSPKYLFRKEGQNVTLSCEQNLNHDAMYWYRQDPGQGLRLIYYSQIVNDFQKGDIAEGYSVSREKKESFPLTVTSAQKNPTAFYLCASSIRVTGELFFGEGSRLTVL.

This clonotype was counted ten times or more. V usage is TRBV19 and J usage is TRBJ1-1, with a possible D match to TRBD1 (6 bases). Trimming took off 5 bases at V and 7 bases at J, with 17 bases between the two ends. The length of the CDR3 is 14 residues. Germline CDR1 LNHDA, CDR2 SQIVND (reference sequence). Written as DNA, the CDR3 is TGTGCCAGTAGTGTACAGGGTGGAGTTGGTGAAGCTTTCTTT. It specifies CASSVQGGVGEAFF.

This clonotype was recorded at least ten times. This chain joins TRBV29-1 and TRBJ1-2; D gene ambiguous. CDR3 length: 13 amino acids. Germline V lookup: CDR1 SQVTM, CDR2 ANQGSEA. The V end was cut by 4 bases, the J end by 2 bases, with 11 bases between. The CDR3 DNA sequence: TGCAGCGTTGGAAAAGGCCCGAACTATGGCTACACCTTC. Translation: CSVGKGPNYGYTF. Together with reference TRBV29-1 and TRBJ1-2, the CDR3 gives the full variable domain: SAVISQKPSRDICQRGTSLTIQCQVDSQVTMMFWYRQQPGQSLTLIATANQGSEATYESGFVIDKFPISRPNLTFSTLTVSNMSPEDSSIYLCSVGKGPNYGYTFGSGTRLTVV.

This clonotype was detected only a few times. V is TRBV6-2 or TRBV6-3 and J is TRBJ2-5, with 9 bases lining up with TRBD2. Per germline, CDR1 MNHEY and CDR2 SVGEGT. CDR3 size: 14 residues. Trimming cost V 5 bases and J 5 bases; bases outside gene matches: 6. CDR3: CASSSGGIVETQYF. The CDR3 DNA reads as TGTGCCAGCAGTAGCGGGGGGATCGTCGAGACCCAGTACTTC.

This clonotype was seen at least ten times. The V and J genes are TRBV5-6 and TRBJ2-7; tentatively, D is TRBD1 (5 bases). V lost 1 base to trimming and J lost 0 bases, with 8 bases between them. Looked up from germline, CDR1 is SGHDT and CDR2 is YYEEEE. The CDR3 runs to 14 residues. CDR3 loop: CASSLFRVSYEQYF. The CDR3, as DNA: TGTGCCAGCAGCTTGTTCAGGGTCTCCTACGAGCAGTACTTC. The full variable domain, rest sourced from reference TRBV5-6 and TRBJ2-7, is DAGVTQSPTHLIKTRGQQVTLRCSPKSGHDTVSWYQQALGQGPQFIFQYYEEEERQRGNFPDRFSGHQFPNYSSELNVNALLLGDSALYLCASSLFRVSYEQYFGPGTRLTVT.

Only a few counts were recorded for this clonotype. This sequence joins TRBV9 and TRBJ2-1; D is uncertain. Looked up from germline, CDR1 is SGDLS and CDR2 is YYNGEE. V lost 3 bases and J lost 2, with 12 bases in between. The CDR3 totals 15 residues. CDR3 region: CASSEGWGPYNEQFF. For the CDR3, the DNA is TGTGCCAGCAGCGAGGGCTGGGGTCCCTACAATGAGCAGTTCTTC.

This clonotype was seen a handful of times. The V call is TRBV5-1, the J call TRBJ2-3, with D possibly matching TRBD1 (5 bases). The CDR3 contains 16 residues. Trimming took off 0 bases at V and 2 bases at J, with 13 bases between the two ends. Looked up from germline, CDR1 is SGHRS and CDR2 is YFSETQ. The CDR3: CASSLEIQDLTDTQYF. In nucleotides, the CDR3 is TGCGCCAGCAGCTTGGAAATACAGGACCTCACAGATACGCAGTATTTT.

This clonotype was detected ten times or more. The V call is TRBV20-1, the J call TRBJ2-1; the D gene is possibly TRBD1 (6 bases). Germline CDR1 is DFQATT and CDR2 is SNEGSKA (reference sequence). Trimming took off 3 bases at V and 15 bases at J, with 18 bases between the two ends. The CDR3 extends over 12 amino acids. CDR3 sequence reads: CSAREGWGHVFF. The DNA of the CDR3 is TGCAGTGCTAGGGAAGGATGGGGACATGTGTTCTTC.

The chain links TRBV6-5 to TRBJ2-3; 11 bases map to TRBD2. The CDR3 sequence is 16 residues long. The trim removed 6 bases at V and 4 bases at J, leaving 9 bases unmatched. CDR1 MNHEY and CDR2 SVGAGI come from the germline V gene. CDR3 residues: CASSTQTSGVSDTQYF. CDR3 bases: TGTGCCAGCAGCACACAGACTAGCGGGGTATCAGATACGCAGTATTTT.

This clonotype appeared many times. The chain couples TRBV19 to TRBJ1-4; D remains ambiguous. The CDR3 is made up of 14 amino acids. V lost 6 bases to trimming and J lost 4 bases, with 12 bases between them. Germline V gene lookup returns CDR1 LNHDA and CDR2 SQIVND (reference sequence). In DNA form, the CDR3 reads TGTGCCAGTAGGGGGTTACGGAGTAATGAAAAACTGTTTTTT. It encodes CASRGLRSNEKLFF.

This clonotype was detected ten times or more. This chain links TRBV20-1 with TRBJ2-7; D perhaps matches TRBD1 (6 bases). CDR1 is DFQATT and CDR2 is SNEGSKA in the germline V gene (reference sequence). The CDR3 contains 12 residues. V was pared by 5 bases and J by 5 bases, with 13 bases between. The CDR3 nucleotides are TGCAGTGCTTCGTACAGGGTCGACGAGCAGTACTTC. Protein product: CSASYRVDEQYF.

The rearrangement joins TRBV2 to TRBJ2-3; the D call may be TRBD1 or TRBD2 (6 bases each). Trimming shortened V by 2 bases and J by 2 bases, and 11 bases separated the two germline ends. This CDR3 region has 15 residues. The germline V gene encodes CDR1 SNHLY and CDR2 FYNNEI. The CDR3 DNA reads as TGTGCCAGCAGTGAACGGGGGACACCCACAGATACGCAGTATTTT. Its translation is CASSERGTPTDTQYF.

This clonotype was picked up a small number of times. This sequence joins TRBV18 and TRBJ2-7; 7 positions match TRBD1. V gave up 3 bases and J gave up 9 bases; unmatched junction bases: 11. Germline values: CDR1 KGHSH, CDR2 LQKENI. There are 14 residues in the CDR3. The CDR3 loop reads CASSPNAGTERQYF. The CDR3 DNA reads as TGTGCCAGCTCACCTAATGCCGGGACAGAGAGGCAGTACTTC.

The chain couples TRBV2 to TRBJ2-7; no firm D call. Trimming shortened V by 4 bases and J by 3 bases, and 10 bases separated the two germline ends. CDR3 size: 13 residues. The germline V gene has CDR1 SNHLY and CDR2 FYNNEI. The CDR3 here is CASSVVRGYEQYF. As DNA, the CDR3 is TGTGCCAGCAGTGTTGTGCGAGGCTACGAGCAGTACTTC.

The table lists this clonotype with many counts. The genes are TRBV7-2 and TRBJ2-3, with D tentatively TRBD1 or TRBD2 (7 bases each). The CDR3 is 22 amino acids. Between the trimmed V and J ends, which lost 5 bases and 5 bases, there was a span of 38 bases. The germline gives CDR1 SGHTA, CDR2 FQGNSA. The CDR3 nucleotides read TGTGCCAGCAGCGCGAGCGACAGGGTCCGGGGATTTAGACGCGGGGGATTAGATACGCAGTATTTT. Its protein product is CASSASDRVRGFRRGGLDTQYF.

V gene TRBV20-1 combines with J gene TRBJ2-5, with 7 bases lining up with TRBD2. Germline V lookup: CDR1 DFQATT, CDR2 SNEGSKA (reference sequence). The CDR3 sequence is 15 residues long. The V and J ends lost 0 bases and 2 bases, in that order; junction bases with no gene match: 6. The CDR3 region is CSARDPSGEQETQYF. For the CDR3, the DNA is TGCAGTGCTAGAGATCCCAGCGGGGAACAAGAGACCCAGTACTTC.

In regard to this clonotype: A much larger clone is a single base away; this may be a read error. The chain employs TRBV5-3 and TRBJ2-2; D might be TRBD2 (6 bases). TRBV5-3 is reported as an ORF; its role is uncertain. The CDR3 has 17 residues. V shed 3 bases and J shed 2 bases, with 17 bases lying between them. Here the CDR3 DNA reads TGTGCCAGAAGCTGCCCCCACGCGGGAAGAAACACCGGGGAGCTGTTTTTT. This sequence encodes CARSCPHAGRNTGELFF.